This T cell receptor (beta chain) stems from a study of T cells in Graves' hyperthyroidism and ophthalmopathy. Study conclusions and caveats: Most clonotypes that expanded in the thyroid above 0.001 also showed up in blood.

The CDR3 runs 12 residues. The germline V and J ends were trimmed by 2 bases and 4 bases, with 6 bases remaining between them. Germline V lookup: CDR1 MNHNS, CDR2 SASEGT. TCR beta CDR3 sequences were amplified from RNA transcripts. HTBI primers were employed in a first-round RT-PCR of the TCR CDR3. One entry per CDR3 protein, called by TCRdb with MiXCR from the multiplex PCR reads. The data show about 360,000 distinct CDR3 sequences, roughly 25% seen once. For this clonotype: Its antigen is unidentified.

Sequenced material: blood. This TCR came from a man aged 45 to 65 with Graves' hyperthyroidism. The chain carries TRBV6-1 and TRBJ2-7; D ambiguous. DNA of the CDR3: TGTGCCAGCAGTGAAACCCGTTACGAGCAGTACTTC. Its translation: CASSETRYEQYF.